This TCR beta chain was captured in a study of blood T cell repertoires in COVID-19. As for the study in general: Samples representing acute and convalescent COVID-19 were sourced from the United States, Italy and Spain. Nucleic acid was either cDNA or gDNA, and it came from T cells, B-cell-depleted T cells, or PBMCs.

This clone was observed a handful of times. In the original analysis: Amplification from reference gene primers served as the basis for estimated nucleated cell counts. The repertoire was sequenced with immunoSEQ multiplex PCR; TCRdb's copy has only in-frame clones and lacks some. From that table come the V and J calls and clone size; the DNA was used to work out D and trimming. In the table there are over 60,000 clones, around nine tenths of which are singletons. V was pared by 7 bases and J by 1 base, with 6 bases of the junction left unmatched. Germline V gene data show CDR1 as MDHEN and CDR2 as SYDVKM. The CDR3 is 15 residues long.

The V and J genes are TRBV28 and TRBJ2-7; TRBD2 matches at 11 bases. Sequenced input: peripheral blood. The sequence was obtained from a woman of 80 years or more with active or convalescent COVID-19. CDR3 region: CASKPTSGGSYEQYF. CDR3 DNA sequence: TGTGCCAGCAAACCAACTAGCGGGGGTTCCTACGAGCAGTACTTC. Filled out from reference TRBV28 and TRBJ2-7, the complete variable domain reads DVKVTQSSRYLVKRTGEKVFLECVQDMDHENMFWYRQDPGLGLRLIYFSYDVKMKEKGDIPEGYSVSREKKERFSLILESASTNQTSMYLCASKPTSGGSYEQYFGPGTRLTVT.